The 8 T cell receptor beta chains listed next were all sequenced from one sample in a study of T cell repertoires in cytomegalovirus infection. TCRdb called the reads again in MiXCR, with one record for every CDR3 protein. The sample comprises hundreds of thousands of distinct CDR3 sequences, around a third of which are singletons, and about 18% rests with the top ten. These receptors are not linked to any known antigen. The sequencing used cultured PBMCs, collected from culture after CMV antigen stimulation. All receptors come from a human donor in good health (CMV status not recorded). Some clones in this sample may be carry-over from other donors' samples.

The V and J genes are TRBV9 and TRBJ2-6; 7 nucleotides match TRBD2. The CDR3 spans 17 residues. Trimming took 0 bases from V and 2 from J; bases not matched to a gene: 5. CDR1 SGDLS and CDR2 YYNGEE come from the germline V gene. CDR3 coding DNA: TGTGCCAGCAGCGTAGTGGAGGGGAGGGCTGGGGCCAACGTCCTGACTTTC. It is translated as CASSVVEGRAGANVLTF.

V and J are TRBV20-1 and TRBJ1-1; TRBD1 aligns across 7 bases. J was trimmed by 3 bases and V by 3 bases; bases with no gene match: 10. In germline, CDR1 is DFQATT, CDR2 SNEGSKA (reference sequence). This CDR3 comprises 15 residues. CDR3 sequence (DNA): TGCAGTGCTAGTCTTTTCGACAGGGCGGACACTGAAGCTTTCTTT. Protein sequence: CSASLFDRADTEAFF.

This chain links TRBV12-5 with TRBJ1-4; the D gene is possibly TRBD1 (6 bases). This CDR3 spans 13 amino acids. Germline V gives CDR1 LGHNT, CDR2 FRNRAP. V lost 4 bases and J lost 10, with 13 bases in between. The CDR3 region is CASGYRDLGKLFF. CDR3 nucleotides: TGTGCTAGTGGTTACAGGGATCTGGGAAAACTGTTTTTT.

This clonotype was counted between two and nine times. CDR3 protein: CASMYRAGMNQPQHF. CDR3 DNA sequence: TGTGCCAGCATGTACCGAGCAGGTATGAATCAGCCCCAGCATTTT. The chain combines TRBV6-1 with TRBJ1-5; D gene ambiguous. The germline V gene encodes CDR1 MNHNS and CDR2 SASEGT. V shed 7 bases and J shed 4 bases, with 17 bases lying between them. This CDR3 has 15 amino acids.

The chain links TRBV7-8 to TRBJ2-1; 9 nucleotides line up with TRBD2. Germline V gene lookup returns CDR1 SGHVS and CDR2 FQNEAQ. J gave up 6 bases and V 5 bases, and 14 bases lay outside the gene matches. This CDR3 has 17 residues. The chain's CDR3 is CASSPRRWLAGINEQFF. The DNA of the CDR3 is TGTGCCAGCAGCCCCCGACGATGGCTAGCGGGGATCAATGAGCAGTTCTTC.

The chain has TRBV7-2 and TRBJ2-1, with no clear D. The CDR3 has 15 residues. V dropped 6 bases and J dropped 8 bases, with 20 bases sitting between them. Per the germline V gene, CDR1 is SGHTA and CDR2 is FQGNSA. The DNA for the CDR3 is TGTGCCAGCAGTTGGGTCGGCCTCATAGGCGATGAGCAGTTCTTC. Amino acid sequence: CASSWVGLIGDEQFF.

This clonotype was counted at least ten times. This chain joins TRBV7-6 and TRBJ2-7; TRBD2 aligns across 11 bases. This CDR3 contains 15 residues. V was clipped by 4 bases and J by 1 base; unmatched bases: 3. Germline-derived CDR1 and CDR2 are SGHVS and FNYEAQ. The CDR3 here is CASSYRTSGSYEQYF. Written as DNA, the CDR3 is TGTGCCAGCAGCTACCGGACTAGCGGGTCCTACGAGCAGTACTTC.

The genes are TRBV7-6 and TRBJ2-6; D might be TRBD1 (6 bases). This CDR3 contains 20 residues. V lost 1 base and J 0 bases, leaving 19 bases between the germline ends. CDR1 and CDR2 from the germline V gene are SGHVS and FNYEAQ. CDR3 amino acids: CASSLGFWTDALSGANVLTF. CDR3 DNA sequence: TGTGCCAGCAGCTTAGGGTTCTGGACAGACGCGCTCTCTGGGGCCAACGTCCTGACTTTC.